The next 25 T cell receptor beta chains were all read from a single sample in a study of human thymus T cells. Method: immunoSEQ multiplex PCR; TCRdb's copy keeps in-frame clones and lacks some. Here the sample spans 40,000 to 55,000 clones, 90% to 95% being singletons. Source material: blood. The receptors were gathered from a boy less than two years old with a congenital heart defect but otherwise immunologically healthy.

This clone was seen a handful of times. The chain joins TRBV5-1 to TRBJ1-1; 8 bases are a match to TRBD1. This CDR3 has 15 amino acids. Germline V gene data show CDR1 as SGHRS and CDR2 as YFSETQ. The V gene end was trimmed by 1 base and the J gene end by 0 bases; junction bases not matched to a gene: 2. Here the CDR3 DNA reads TGCGCCAGCAGCTTGAGGACAGGGATGAACACTGAAGCTTTCTTT. Its protein product is CASSLRTGMNTEAFF.

This clone was counted a single time. The chain has TRBV4-2 and TRBJ1-5, with D maybe TRBD1 (5 bases). Deletions cut 3 bases from V and 2 bases from J, with 14 bases between. Looked up from germline, CDR1 is LGHNA and CDR2 is YNFKEQ. CDR3 length equals 16 residues. The DNA of the CDR3 is TGTGCCAGCAGCCAGTTAATGCAGGGAGGCAATCAGCCCCAGCATTTT. Translation gives CASSQLMQGGNQPQHF.

The genes are TRBV27 and TRBJ1-1; a possible D gene is TRBD1 (6 bases). The V gene lost 0 bases and the J gene lost 5 bases, with 10 bases spanning the gap. CDR3 length: 14 amino acids. Germline V gene lookup returns CDR1 MNHEY and CDR2 SMNVEV (reference sequence). Written as DNA, the CDR3 is TGTGCCAGCAGTTTATCGAGGGGGAGAACTGAAGCTTTCTTT. This gives the protein CASSLSRGRTEAFF.

The chain is built from TRBV14 and TRBJ1-2; D uncertain. V lost 4 bases and J 2 bases, leaving 8 bases between the germline ends. CDR1 is SGHDN and CDR2 is FVKESK in the germline V gene. This CDR3 comprises 13 residues. CDR3 in amino acids: CASSPIGNYGYTF. In nucleotides, the CDR3 is TGTGCCAGCAGCCCAATCGGAAACTATGGCTACACCTTC.

This chain links TRBV10-2 with TRBJ2-7, with D uncertain. V lost 2 bases, J lost 3 bases, and 11 bases lay in between. Germline CDR1 and CDR2: WSHSY and SAAADI. The CDR3 runs 14 residues. CDR3 sequence: CASSENSLGYEQYF. In nucleotides, the CDR3 is TGCGCCAGCAGTGAGAATAGCTTAGGCTACGAGCAGTACTTC.

V gene TRBV4-1 combines with J gene TRBJ2-6; 8 nucleotides align to TRBD1. Trimming at V came to 4 bases and at J to 0 bases, leaving 5 bases not matched to a gene. Germline lookup yields CDR1 MGHRA and CDR2 YSYEKL. The CDR3 runs 17 residues. Here the CDR3 DNA reads TGCGCCAGCAGCCGGACAGGGCCAGGCTCTGGGGCCAACGTCCTGACTTTC. Residues: CASSRTGPGSGANVLTF.

This chain links TRBV4-3 with TRBJ2-4, with D unclear. This CDR3 comprises 14 residues. Looked up from germline, CDR1 is LGHNA and CDR2 is YSLEER. Trimming stripped 4 bases from V and 8 bases from J, with 15 bases between. The CDR3 sequence: CASSPFLAAHIQYF. The CDR3 region has the DNA TGCGCCAGCAGCCCATTCCTCGCCGCGCACATTCAGTACTTC.

V usage is TRBV7-9 and J usage is TRBJ2-7; D not certain. Trimming cost V 4 bases and J 2 bases, with 6 bases left between them. The germline V gene encodes CDR1 SEHNR and CDR2 FQNEAQ (reference sequence). The CDR3 extends over 12 amino acids. The CDR3 bases are TGTGCCAGCAGCTACGGTACCTACGAGCAGTACTTC. This encodes CASSYGTYEQYF.

The table lists this clone with a count of one. V gene TRBV6-1 combines with J gene TRBJ2-3; maybe TRBD2 (6 bases). V dropped 7 bases and J dropped 0 bases, with 14 bases sitting between them. The CDR3 sequence is 15 residues long. Germline assignment: CDR1 MNHNS and CDR2 SASEGT. In DNA, the CDR3 is TGTGCCAGCAACTATCTAGCGACTAGCACAGATACGCAGTATTTT. Translating gives CASNYLATSTDTQYF.

This clone was recorded only once. V and J are TRBV11-3 and TRBJ2-2; no clear D. The V gene lost 0 bases and the J gene lost 5 bases, with 4 bases spanning the gap. Germline CDR1 and CDR2: SGHNT and YENEEA. The CDR3 extends over 13 amino acids. The CDR3 bases are TGTGCCAGCAGCTTAGAATTGACCGGGGAGCTGTTTTTT. Protein: CASSLELTGELFF.

A word on this clone: This sample includes further DNA sequences coding for the same CDR3. V usage is TRBV13 and J usage is TRBJ2-2, with TRBD2 matching over 11 bases. The CDR3 runs to 16 residues. The ends lost 5 bases at V and 2 bases at J; junction bases unmatched: 4. CDR1 is PRHDT and CDR2 is FYEKMQ in the germline V gene (reference sequence). The CDR3 sequence: CASSPGLAGNTGELFF. For the CDR3, the DNA is TGTGCCAGCAGCCCCGGACTAGCGGGTAACACCGGGGAGCTGTTTTTT.

V gene TRBV9 combines with J gene TRBJ2-5; 8 bases are shared with TRBD2. The CDR3 contains 16 residues. CDR1 and CDR2 (germline): SGDLS, YYNGEE. V dropped 4 bases and J dropped 5; count of bases not matched to a gene: 13. CDR3 residues: CASSRSPGGALETQYF. The CDR3 DNA is TGTGCCAGCAGCCGAAGTCCCGGGGGGGCATTGGAGACCCAGTACTTC.

V usage is TRBV4-3 and J usage is TRBJ2-7, with 7 bases that match TRBD1. The CDR3 spans 14 residues. V lost 0 bases and J lost 3; bases outside the gene matches: 2. Looked up from germline, CDR1 is LGHNA and CDR2 is YSLEER. CDR3 DNA sequence: TGCGCCAGCAGCCAAGATAGGACAGGCTACGAGCAGTACTTC. As protein: CASSQDRTGYEQYF.

The chain uses TRBV18 and TRBJ1-1; 11 bases fit TRBD1. The length of the CDR3 is 16 residues. V lost 3 bases, J lost 1 base, and 4 bases stayed unmatched. Per germline, CDR1 KGHSH and CDR2 LQKENI. CDR3 nucleotide sequence: TGTGCCAGCTCACCTGGTGGGACAGGGGGGAACACTGAAGCTTTCTTT. Translated: CASSPGGTGGNTEAFF.

The rearrangement uses TRBV4-1 and TRBJ2-3; 12 bases map to TRBD2. J was trimmed by 1 base and V by 4 bases; bases with no gene match: 6. The length of the CDR3 is 17 residues. From germline, CDR1 is MGHRA and CDR2 YSYEKL. The CDR3 region is CASSPKTSGRRTDTQYF. CDR3 coding DNA: TGCGCCAGCAGCCCCAAGACTAGCGGGAGACGCACAGATACGCAGTATTTT.

The J gene is TRBJ1-3, the V gene TRBV10-3; the match to TRBD1 covers 8 bases. Germline V gene sequence: CDR1 ENHRY, CDR2 SYGVKD. The CDR3 is 15 amino acids. J lost 4 bases, V lost 6 bases, and 8 bases had no gene match. CDR3 sequence: CAIRPTTGAGNTIYF. DNA for the CDR3: TGTGCCATCAGACCTACGACAGGGGCAGGAAACACCATATATTTT.

The rearrangement joins TRBV7-2 to TRBJ2-1; D assignment may be TRBD1 or TRBD2 (5 bases each). Trimming stripped 0 bases from V and 3 bases from J, with 6 bases between. Germline-derived CDR1 and CDR2 are SGHTA and FQGNSA. The CDR3 is 14 amino acids. For the CDR3, the DNA is TGTGCCAGCAGCTTAGCGGGGGTCTACAATGAGCAGTTCTTC. This codes for CASSLAGVYNEQFF.

The rearrangement uses TRBV6-1 and TRBJ1-5; D not resolved. The germline V and J ends were trimmed by 5 bases and 4 bases, with 12 bases remaining between them. Germline loops: CDR1 MNHNS, CDR2 SASEGT. CDR3 length: 14 amino acids. In DNA, the CDR3 is TGTGCCAGCAGTATCCGACCTCAAAATCAGCCCCAGCATTTT. Encoded protein: CASSIRPQNQPQHF.

The chain combines TRBV4-1 with TRBJ2-1; D is unclear. Germline lookup yields CDR1 MGHRA and CDR2 YSYEKL. The CDR3 loop spans 12 amino acids. Trimming stripped 1 base from V and 16 bases from J, with 14 bases between. The CDR3 DNA reads as TGCGCCAGCAGCCAAGTAAGGGCGGATTTATTCTTC. Translated, it gives CASSQVRADLFF.

The chain employs TRBV7-2 and TRBJ1-2, with 8 positions matching TRBD1. Per germline, CDR1 SGHTA and CDR2 FQGNSA. This CDR3 contains 16 residues. V shed 1 base and J 6 bases; nucleotides not matched to a gene: 10. The CDR3 DNA sequence: TGTGCCAGCAGCTTAGGGGGACAGGCTTTTAGGAATGGCTACACCTTC. It is translated as CASSLGGQAFRNGYTF.

The V and J genes are TRBV7-3 and TRBJ2-3; 8 nucleotides match TRBD1. The germline V gene has CDR1 SGHTA and CDR2 FQGTGA. V dropped 5 bases and J dropped 3; count of bases not matched to a gene: 7. The CDR3 is 15 amino acids. The CDR3 region has the DNA TGTGCCAGCAGCCCTGCCAGGGGGCGAACAGATACGCAGTATTTT. It specifies CASSPARGRTDTQYF.

This chain uses TRBV4-3 with TRBJ2-1; 12 nucleotides align to TRBD2. CDR1 is LGHNA, CDR2 YSLEER, per germline. This CDR3 is built from 17 residues. The ends lost 4 bases at V and 1 base at J; junction bases unmatched: 5. The CDR3 reads CASSRRLAGVSYNEQFF. CDR3 nucleotide sequence: TGCGCCAGCAGCCGACGACTAGCGGGGGTTTCCTACAATGAGCAGTTCTTC.

This chain uses TRBV27 with TRBJ2-1; 8 bases fit TRBD2. Unmatched junction bases numbered 5, after V lost 7 bases and J lost 6 bases. This CDR3 is built from 13 residues. Germline V lookup: CDR1 MNHEY, CDR2 SMNVEV (reference sequence). This CDR3 reads CASKVAGFNEQFF. As DNA, the CDR3 is TGTGCCAGCAAGGTAGCGGGGTTCAATGAGCAGTTCTTC.

The V and J genes are TRBV11-1 and TRBJ2-6; 7 positions match TRBD1. Trimming at V came to 4 bases and at J to 0 bases, leaving 9 bases not matched to a gene. The CDR3 totals 18 residues. Per germline, CDR1 SGHAT and CDR2 FQDESV (reference sequence). CDR3 nucleotide sequence: TGTGCCAGCAGCTCCCTCACAGGGGCCTTCTCTGGGGCCAACGTCCTGACTTTC. This gives the protein CASSSLTGAFSGANVLTF.

This chain joins TRBV5-6 and TRBJ2-1, with a weak D call TRBD2 (6 bases). The germline V gene has CDR1 SGHDT and CDR2 YYEEEE. The CDR3 consists of 15 residues. With 2 bases removed from V and 9 bases from J, the gap between germline ends came to 18 bases. This CDR3 is CASSFWDFPPREQFF. CDR3 sequence (DNA): TGTGCCAGCAGCTTCTGGGACTTTCCACCACGTGAGCAGTTCTTC. The variable domain in full, with the rest retrieved from reference TRBV5-6 and TRBJ2-1, is DAGVTQSPTHLIKTRGQQVTLRCSPKSGHDTVSWYQQALGQGPQFIFQYYEEEERQRGNFPDRFSGHQFPNYSSELNVNALLLGDSALYLCASSFWDFPPREQFFGPGTRLTVL.